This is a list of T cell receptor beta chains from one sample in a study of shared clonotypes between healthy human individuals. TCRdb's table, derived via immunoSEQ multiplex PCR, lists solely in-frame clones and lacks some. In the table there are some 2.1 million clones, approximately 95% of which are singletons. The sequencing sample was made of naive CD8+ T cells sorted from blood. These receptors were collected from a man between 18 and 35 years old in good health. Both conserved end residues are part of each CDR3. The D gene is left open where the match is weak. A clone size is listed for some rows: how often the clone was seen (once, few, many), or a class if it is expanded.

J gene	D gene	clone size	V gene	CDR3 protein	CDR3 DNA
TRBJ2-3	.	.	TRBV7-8	CASSSDADTQYF	TGTGCCAGCAGCTCAGACGCGGATACGCAGTATTTT
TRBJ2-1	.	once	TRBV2	CASRDTEGSYNEQFF	TGTGCCAGCAGAGACACGGAGGGCTCCTACAATGAGCAGTTCTTC
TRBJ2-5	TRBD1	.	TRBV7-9	CASSLVAGGQETQYF	TGTGCCAGCAGCTTAGTGGCAGGGGGCCAAGAGACCCAGTACTTC
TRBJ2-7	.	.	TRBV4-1	CASSQGGLNYEQYF	TGCGCCAGCAGCCAAGGTGGCCTGAACTACGAGCAGTACTTC
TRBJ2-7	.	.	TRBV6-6	CASSDPYEQYF	TGTGCCAGCAGCGATCCTTACGAGCAGTACTTC
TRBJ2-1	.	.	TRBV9	CASSGLSYNEQFF	TGTGCCAGCAGCGGCCTCAGTTACAATGAGCAGTTCTTC
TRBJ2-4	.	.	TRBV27	CASSFGAGTAKNIQYF	TGTGCCAGCAGTTTCGGGGCAGGTACTGCCAAAAACATTCAGTACTTC
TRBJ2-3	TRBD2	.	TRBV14	CASSPPDGAGDTQYF	TGTGCCAGCAGCCCACCCGACGGAGCGGGGGATACGCAGTATTTT
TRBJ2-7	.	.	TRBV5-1	CASSLVAESYHEQYF	TGCGCCAGCAGCTTGGTGGCAGAGTCATATCACGAGCAGTACTTC
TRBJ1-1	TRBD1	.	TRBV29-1	CSAGRQGHTEAFF	TGCAGCGCTGGACGACAGGGACACACTGAAGCTTTCTTT
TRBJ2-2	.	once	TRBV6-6	CASSYSRGNTGELFF	TGTGCCAGCAGTTATTCCAGGGGGAACACCGGGGAGCTGTTTTTT
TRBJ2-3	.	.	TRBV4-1	CASSQGMGQNTDTQYF	TGCGCCAGCAGCCAAGGGATGGGGCAGAACACAGATACGCAGTATTTT
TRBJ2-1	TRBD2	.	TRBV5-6	CASSLAASGDNEQFF	TGTGCCAGCAGCTTGGCGGCTAGCGGAGACAATGAGCAGTTCTTC
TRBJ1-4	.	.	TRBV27	CASSSMTIRDEKLFF	TGTGCCAGCAGTTCCATGACGATACGAGATGAAAAACTGTTTTTT
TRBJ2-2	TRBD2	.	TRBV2	CASSEVGTSGSPANTGELFF	TGTGCCAGCAGTGAAGTCGGGACTAGCGGGAGCCCCGCGAACACCGGGGAGCTGTTTTTT
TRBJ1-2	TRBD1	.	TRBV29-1	CSVPGTGGSVDGYTF	TGCAGCGTCCCCGGGACAGGGGGCTCGGTTGATGGCTACACCTTC
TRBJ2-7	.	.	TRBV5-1	CASSYERSYEQYF	TGCGCCAGCAGCTACGAGCGCTCCTACGAGCAGTACTTC
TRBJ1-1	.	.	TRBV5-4	CASSLLESTEAFF	TGTGCCAGCAGCTTGTTGGAGAGCACTGAAGCTTTCTTT
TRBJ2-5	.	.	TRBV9	CASSVAQEWETQYF	TGTGCCAGCAGCGTAGCTCAGGAGTGGGAGACCCAGTACTTC
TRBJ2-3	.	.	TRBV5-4	CASSRGGPDTQYF	TGTGCCAGCAGCCGAGGTGGTCCAGATACGCAGTATTTT
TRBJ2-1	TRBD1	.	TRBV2	CASSPGTGKYNEQFF	TGTGCCAGCAGCCCAGGGACAGGGAAATACAATGAGCAGTTCTTC
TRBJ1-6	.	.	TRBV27	CASIPGPNSPLHF	TGTGCCAGCATTCCGGGGCCGAATTCACCCCTCCACTTT
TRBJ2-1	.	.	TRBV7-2	CASSLRQNEQFF	TGTGCCAGCAGCCTCCGACAGAATGAGCAGTTCTTC
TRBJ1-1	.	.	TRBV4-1	CASSQPLNRNTEAFF	TGCGCCAGCAGCCAACCTTTAAACAGGAACACTGAAGCTTTCTTT
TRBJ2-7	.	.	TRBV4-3	CASSQDPRGYEQYF	TGCGCCAGCAGCCAAGATCCGCGGGGTTACGAGCAGTACTTC
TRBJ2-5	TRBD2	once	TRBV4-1	CASSQGGTSGSGETQYF	TGCGCCAGCAGCCAAGGGGGGACTAGCGGGAGTGGAGAGACCCAGTACTTC
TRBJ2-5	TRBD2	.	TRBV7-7	CASSLRGLAGGLQETQYF	TGTGCTAGCAGCTTGAGGGGACTAGCGGGGGGCTTGCAAGAGACCCAGTACTTC
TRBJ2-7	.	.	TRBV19	CASRSPDGYEQYF	TGTGCCAGTAGGTCACCCGACGGTTACGAGCAGTACTTC
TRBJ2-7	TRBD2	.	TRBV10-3	CAISDTSGIPKVYEQYF	TGTGCCATCAGTGATACTAGCGGGATACCGAAGGTCTACGAGCAGTACTTC
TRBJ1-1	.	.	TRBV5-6	CASSLLGNTEAFF	TGTGCCAGCAGCTTGTTAGGGAACACTGAAGCTTTCTTT
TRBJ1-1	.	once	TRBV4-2	CASSQGGQGEAFF	TGTGCCAGCAGCCAGGGGGGGCAGGGTGAAGCTTTCTTT